This T cell receptor beta chain comes out of a study of CD8 T cells in ankylosing spondylitis. The CDR3 loop spans 12 amino acids. Germline CDR1 SGHTS, CDR2 YDEGEE. With respect to this clonotype: Its antigen remains unidentified. Compared with germline, one end of the junction differs, possibly owing to a read error.

TCRdb re-called the 5' RACE reads through MiXCR, storing one row per CDR3 protein. The sample holds about 130,000 distinct CDR3 sequences; roughly an eighth are singletons and the top ten take 2.5% to 3%. Whole-study results and caveats: It was reported that disease-linked clones were significantly enriched in matched ankylosing spondylitis synovial fluid. One TCR beta motif, made up of roughly 8 highly homologous variants, appeared characteristic of ankylosing spondylitis blood.

The source material was blood, either unsorted or a sorted T cell fraction (not recorded which). The chain has TRBV5-8 and TRBJ2-7; TRBD1 aligns across 8 bases. This TCR derives from a female donor with ankylosing spondylitis or in good health (not recorded which). This CDR3 reads CTSSVLGQDEYF. Here the CDR3 DNA reads TGTACCAGCAGCGTATTGGGACAGGACGAGTACTTC.